Shown below are 27 T cell receptor beta chains from a single sample sequenced in a study of blood T cell repertoires in COVID-19. The data were produced by immunoSEQ multiplex PCR, yet TCRdb's version contains in-frame clones alone and is incomplete. The sample contains 130,000 to 150,000 clones, 70% to 90% of which appear only once. Sequencing used peripheral blood. The receptors derive from a woman in her sixties with COVID-19, enrolled during active disease.

This sequence joins TRBV4-2 and TRBJ1-3; TRBD1 matches 10 bases. Germline V gene data show CDR1 as LGHNA and CDR2 as YNFKEQ. V dropped 3 bases and J dropped 4; count of bases not matched to a gene: 6. This CDR3 is built from 16 residues. This CDR3 is CASSHADRGQGNTIYF. CDR3 sequence (DNA): TGTGCCAGCAGCCATGCAGACAGGGGGCAAGGAAACACCATATATTTT.

The chain couples TRBV5-8 to TRBJ2-5; no clear D. This CDR3 spans 14 amino acids. The germline V gene encodes CDR1 SGHTS and CDR2 YDEGEE. V lost 2 bases, J lost 0 bases, and 8 bases lay in between. CDR3 sequence reads: CASSFGTDQETQYF. For the CDR3, the DNA is TGTGCCAGCAGCTTTGGAACAGACCAAGAGACCCAGTACTTC.

This clone occurred a few times. The gene calls are TRBV27 and TRBJ2-3; 9 bases are shared with TRBD2. The CDR3 is 16 residues long. From germline, CDR1 is MNHEY and CDR2 SMNVEV (reference sequence). V dropped 1 base and J dropped 4; count of bases not matched to a gene: 6. The CDR3 DNA is TGTGCCAGCAGTTTATTGGCGGGGGGGATCTCAGATACGCAGTATTTT. This sequence encodes CASSLLAGGISDTQYF.

The chain couples TRBV30 to TRBJ1-2, with a weak D call TRBD1 (5 bases). V was cut by 2 bases and J by 2 bases, with 15 bases left in between. The CDR3 length is 15 residues. Germline V gene lookup returns CDR1 GTSNPN and CDR2 SVGIG (reference sequence). CDR3 nucleotide sequence: TGTGCCTGGAGTATCACAGGCAAAGCAAACTATGGCTACACCTTC. Amino acid sequence: CAWSITGKANYGYTF.

The rearrangement joins TRBV7-9 to TRBJ1-2; 12 nucleotides match TRBD1. Germline CDR1 is SEHNR and CDR2 is FQNEAQ (reference sequence). Trimming took 4 bases from V and 3 from J; bases not matched to a gene: 6. The CDR3 has 16 amino acids. DNA of the CDR3: TGTGCCAGCAGCTCCGGGACAGGGGGCGCCGACTATGGCTACACCTTC. It specifies CASSSGTGGADYGYTF.

The chain combines TRBV5-5 with TRBJ1-2; no firm D call. Germline assignment: CDR1 SGHKS and CDR2 YYEKEE (reference sequence). The V end was cut by 2 bases, the J end by 8 bases, with 16 bases between. The CDR3 spans 14 residues. The DNA of the CDR3 is TGTGCCAGCAGCTTACAACCCCGGGGAGAAGGCTACACCTTC. This translates into CASSLQPRGEGYTF.

This rearrangement joins TRBV5-1 to TRBJ2-2; D is perhaps TRBD1 (6 bases). The CDR3 runs to 14 residues. The germline V and J ends were trimmed by 4 bases and 1 base, with 8 bases remaining between them. Per germline, CDR1 SGHRS and CDR2 YFSETQ. The CDR3: CASSLQGNTGELFF. CDR3 nucleotides: TGCGCCAGCAGCCTACAGGGGAACACCGGGGAGCTGTTTTTT.

The CDR3, as DNA: TGTGCCAGCAGCTTGCGAGGGGGCGAGGGCTACACCTTC. It codes for CASSLRGGEGYTF. This rearrangement joins TRBV5-5 to TRBJ1-2; 7 nucleotides match TRBD1. This CDR3 comprises 13 residues. V was clipped by 1 base and J by 8 bases; unmatched bases: 5. Germline assignment: CDR1 SGHKS and CDR2 YYEKEE (reference sequence).

The gene calls are TRBV4-1 and TRBJ1-1, with TRBD1 matching over 9 bases. The ends lost 3 bases at V and 5 bases at J; junction bases unmatched: 7. The CDR3 is 15 amino acids. Germline-derived CDR1 and CDR2 are MGHRA and YSYEKL. CDR3 bases: TGCGCCAGCAGCCAGCAGGGACAGGGCTGGACTGAAGCTTTCTTT. This sequence encodes CASSQQGQGWTEAFF.

V usage is TRBV7-3 and J usage is TRBJ2-2; D gene ambiguous. The germline V gene encodes CDR1 SGHTA and CDR2 FQGTGA. Between the trimmed V and J ends, which lost 6 bases and 1 base, there was a span of 6 bases. CDR3 length: 13 residues. The CDR3 loop is CASSRRNTGELFF. The CDR3 DNA sequence: TGTGCCAGCAGTAGAAGGAACACCGGGGAGCTGTTTTTT.

The sample holds a few counts of this clone. The rearrangement uses TRBV7-9 and TRBJ2-5; TRBD2 is a possible D gene (5 bases). Germline V gene lookup returns CDR1 SEHNR and CDR2 FQNEAQ (reference sequence). The CDR3 is 13 residues long. V was trimmed by 7 bases and J by 5 bases, leaving 14 bases between them. Here the CDR3 DNA reads TGTGCCAGCAAGGATACTAGTCGGGAGACCCAGTACTTC. Translated: CASKDTSRETQYF.

V usage is TRBV29-1 and J usage is TRBJ2-7, with 7 bases matching TRBD2. With V trimmed by 4 bases and J by 7 bases, 13 bases remained unmatched. This CDR3 comprises 14 residues. Germline V gene lookup returns CDR1 SQVTM and CDR2 ANQGSEA. CDR3 residues: CSVAPRGDPWEQYF. The CDR3 DNA reads TGCAGCGTTGCCCCCCGGGGGGACCCCTGGGAGCAGTACTTC.

In this sample, this clone turned up a few times. The J gene is TRBJ1-1, the V gene TRBV4-2; D possibly corresponds to TRBD1 (6 bases). CDR3 length equals 13 residues. V lost 3 bases to trimming and J lost 6 bases, with 11 bases between them. Germline V CDR1 and CDR2: LGHNA, YNFKEQ. The CDR3 DNA reads as TGTGCCAGCAGCCAGGAACAGGGTGCTGAAGCTTTCTTT. Protein sequence: CASSQEQGAEAFF.

CDR3 bases: TGTGCCAGCAGTTCCCGGGACAGCCTCCGAGCTGAAGCTTTCTTT. It yields the protein CASSSRDSLRAEAFF. The rearrangement uses TRBV6-5 and TRBJ1-1; TRBD1 matches at 7 bases. CDR1 is MNHEY and CDR2 is SVGAGI in the germline V gene. J was trimmed by 6 bases and V by 4 bases; bases with no gene match: 11. This CDR3 has 15 residues.

The chain combines TRBV7-2 with TRBJ1-2; TRBD1 matches at 8 bases. CDR3 size: 15 residues. Germline V gene sequence: CDR1 SGHTA, CDR2 FQGNSA. The J segment lost 4 bases and the V segment lost 1 base, leaving 5 bases of the junction unmatched. CDR3 nucleotide sequence: TGTGCCAGCAGCTTAGTGGCAGGGGGCGGCTATGGCTACACCTTC. It translates to CASSLVAGGGYGYTF.

The chain combines TRBV5-5 with TRBJ1-5; 9 positions match TRBD1. CDR1 SGHKS and CDR2 YYEKEE come from the germline V gene (reference sequence). The CDR3 covers 13 residues. The V segment lost 4 bases and the J segment 7 bases; nucleotides outside the gene matches: 3. Here the CDR3 DNA reads TGTGCCAGCAGCCGGGACAGGGCCCAGCCCCAGCATTTT. Amino acids: CASSRDRAQPQHF.

The chain combines TRBV6-5 with TRBJ1-6; D remains unclear. The germline CDR1 and CDR2 sequences are MNHEY and SVGAGI. V was clipped by 6 bases and J by 14 bases, with 8 bases between them. The CDR3 spans 10 residues. CDR3 amino acids: CASSRVTLHF. DNA for the CDR3: TGTGCCAGCAGCCGGGTCACCCTCCACTTT.

The rearrangement uses TRBV7-3 and TRBJ2-3, with 12 bases that match TRBD2. This CDR3 region has 16 residues. The V gene end was trimmed by 5 bases and the J gene end by 6 bases; junction bases not matched to a gene: 9. The germline CDR1 and CDR2 sequences are SGHTA and FQGTGA. In DNA form, the CDR3 reads TGTGCCAGCAGCCCCTCCGGACTAGCGGGGACCGATACGCAGTATTTT. The encoded protein is CASSPSGLAGTDTQYF. Full variable domain (remainder filled in from reference TRBV7-3 and TRBJ2-3): GAGVSQTPSNKVTEKGKYVELRCDPISGHTALYWYRQSLGQGPEFLIYFQGTGAADDSGLPNDRFFAVRPEGSVSTLKIQRTERGDSAVYLCASSPSGLAGTDTQYFGPGTRLTVL.

V is TRBV6-2 or TRBV6-3 and J is TRBJ1-5; 7 bases line up with TRBD1. The CDR3 has 16 amino acids. Germline V lookup: CDR1 MNHEY, CDR2 SVGEGT. V shed 4 bases, J shed 1 base, and the junction held 7 bases outside the gene matches. The CDR3: CASSFRDSVSNQPQHF. CDR3 sequence (DNA): TGTGCCAGCAGTTTCCGGGACAGTGTGAGCAATCAGCCCCAGCATTTT.

The chain links TRBV30 to TRBJ1-1; D is perhaps TRBD1 (6 bases). The V end was cut by 8 bases, the J end by 0 bases, with 16 bases between. This CDR3 has 14 residues. In germline, CDR1 is GTSNPN, CDR2 SVGIG (reference sequence). The CDR3 region has the DNA TGTGCCCGCGCCCGGGACAACCTGAACACTGAAGCTTTCTTT. Translated, it gives CARARDNLNTEAFF.

The chain uses TRBV7-2 and TRBJ2-7; maybe TRBD1 (5 bases). Germline CDR1 reads SGHTA; CDR2 reads FQGNSA. The germline V and J ends were trimmed by 6 bases and 3 bases, with 15 bases remaining between them. This CDR3 region has 14 residues. Here the CDR3 reads CASSLGPGYYEQYF. CDR3 DNA: TGTGCCAGCAGTCTCGGGCCAGGGTACTACGAGCAGTACTTC.

The chain employs TRBV5-6 and TRBJ1-1; no definite D call. Per germline, CDR1 SGHDT and CDR2 YYEEEE. V dropped 0 bases and J dropped 0 bases, with 6 bases sitting between them. CDR3 size: 14 residues. In DNA form, the CDR3 reads TGTGCCAGCAGCTTGGAGCCGATGAACACTGAAGCTTTCTTT. It yields the protein CASSLEPMNTEAFF.

The chain employs TRBV4-2 and TRBJ2-2, with 8 bases lining up with TRBD2. The CDR3 is 18 amino acids. Germline-derived CDR1 and CDR2 are LGHNA and YNFKEQ. With 1 base clipped from V and 4 bases from J, the junction kept 11 bases outside the gene matches. The CDR3 region has the DNA TGTGCCAGCAGCCAAGTTTTGGGTCGGGGGGGCCCCACCGGGGAGCTGTTTTTT. This gives the protein CASSQVLGRGGPTGELFF.

The V gene is TRBV30, the J gene TRBJ2-5; 7 nucleotides match TRBD2. CDR3 length: 15 amino acids. Germline lookup yields CDR1 GTSNPN and CDR2 SVGIG (reference sequence). With 0 bases clipped from V and 2 bases from J, the junction kept 6 bases outside the gene matches. CDR3 sequence reads: CAWSVSSGDQETQYF. In DNA form, the CDR3 reads TGTGCCTGGAGTGTATCCAGCGGGGATCAAGAGACCCAGTACTTC.

This sequence joins TRBV5-1 and TRBJ2-2, with D unclear. The V gene lost 0 bases and the J gene lost 0 bases, with 3 bases spanning the gap. This CDR3 contains 14 residues. Germline CDR1 and CDR2: SGHRS and YFSETQ. In nucleotides, the CDR3 is TGCGCCAGCAGCTTGGCGGCGAACACCGGGGAGCTGTTTTTT. Translated: CASSLAANTGELFF.

CDR3 DNA: TGTGCCAGCAGCGTAGGGGGAAACACTGAAGCTTTCTTT. Translating gives CASSVGGNTEAFF. The chain recombines TRBV5-6 with TRBJ1-1; a weak D match, TRBD1 (6 bases). Trimming pared 4 bases from V and 2 bases from J, leaving 9 bases between. The CDR3 runs 13 residues. The germline CDR1 and CDR2 sequences are SGHDT and YYEEEE.

V gene TRBV18 combines with J gene TRBJ2-1; 12 nucleotides agree with TRBD2. V lost 5 bases and J lost 6; bases outside the gene matches: 11. CDR1 and CDR2 from the germline V gene are KGHSH and LQKENI. The CDR3 spans 17 residues. CDR3 sequence: CASSAEPSSGGANEQFF. CDR3 DNA: TGTGCCAGCTCAGCCGAGCCGTCTAGCGGGGGGGCCAATGAGCAGTTCTTC.